The 26 T cell receptor beta chains presented below share a single source sample, sequenced in a study of T cell responses to AZD1222 COVID-19 vaccine. TCRdb's table, derived via immunoSEQ multiplex PCR, lists solely in-frame clones and lacks some. This table has 150,000 to 200,000 clones, about 87% appearing once. This specimen was peripheral blood, taken on day 0 of AZD1222 vaccination. Receptors were obtained from an adult in good health.

V usage is TRBV10-3 and J usage is TRBJ1-4; D is perhaps TRBD1 (6 bases). Trimming took off 8 bases at V and 8 bases at J, with 15 bases between the two ends. The V gene's germline CDR1 is ENHRY and CDR2 SYGVKD. This CDR3 contains 13 residues. This CDR3 reads CAIQGGAGEKLFF. DNA for the CDR3: TGTGCCATCCAAGGGGGGGCCGGGGAAAAACTGTTTTTT.

The chain combines TRBV28 with TRBJ2-3; 8 bases align to TRBD2. V was pared by 3 bases and J by 2 bases, with 4 bases of the junction left unmatched. The length of the CDR3 is 15 residues. CDR1 is MDHEN, CDR2 SYDVKM, per germline. CDR3 sequence: CASSFQRESTDTQYF. The DNA for the CDR3 is TGTGCCAGCAGTTTTCAGCGGGAGTCCACAGATACGCAGTATTTT.

The rearrangement links TRBV5-1 to TRBJ2-1; 8 nucleotides align to TRBD2. The CDR3 runs 14 residues. V lost 4 bases and J lost 5; bases outside the gene matches: 5. Germline CDR1 is SGHRS and CDR2 is YFSETQ. The CDR3 region has the DNA TGCGCCAGCAGCCCTACTAGCGGAAACAATGAGCAGTTCTTC. It codes for CASSPTSGNNEQFF.

The rearrangement links TRBV3-1 (or the pseudogene TRBV3-2) to TRBJ1-2, with 11 bases fitting TRBD1. There are 16 residues in the CDR3. V lost 2 bases, J lost 4 bases, and 6 bases stayed unmatched. The germline V gene encodes CDR1 LGHDT and CDR2 YNNKEL (reference sequence). The CDR3 spells CASSQTTGTGGYGYTF. The CDR3 bases are TGTGCCAGCAGCCAAACGACCGGGACAGGGGGCTATGGCTACACCTTC.

The chain uses TRBV6-2 or TRBV6-3 and TRBJ1-6, with D hard to call. V shed 2 bases and J shed 14 bases, with 13 bases lying between them. CDR3 length equals 13 residues. From germline, CDR1 is MNHEY and CDR2 SVGEGT. CDR3 loop: CASSYNKEFTLHF. For the CDR3, the DNA is TGTGCCAGCAGTTACAACAAAGAATTCACCCTCCACTTT.

The chain uses TRBV5-1 and TRBJ1-3; 7 bases fit TRBD1. Looked up from germline, CDR1 is SGHRS and CDR2 is YFSETQ. The junction had 3 bases not matched to a gene; V was cut back by 0 bases and J by 0 bases. CDR3 length: 16 residues. Here the CDR3 DNA reads TGCGCCAGCAGCTTGGTTCCAGGGGGCTCTGGAAACACCATATATTTT. Translated, it gives CASSLVPGGSGNTIYF.

V gene TRBV9 combines with J gene TRBJ2-5; 10 nucleotides line up with TRBD2. Germline CDR1 and CDR2: SGDLS and YYNGEE. With V trimmed by 4 bases and J by 5 bases, 11 bases remained unmatched. This CDR3 is built from 16 residues. The CDR3 reads CASSINKRGGPETQYF. In DNA, the CDR3 is TGTGCCAGCAGCATCAATAAGCGGGGGGGCCCCGAGACCCAGTACTTC.

CDR3 coding DNA: TGTGCCAGCAGTGAACGGGCAGGAGGGGGACAGAGCAATCAGCCCCAGCATTTT. Translation: CASSERAGGGQSNQPQHF. The chain joins TRBV6-1 to TRBJ1-5; TRBD1 matches at 7 bases. Looked up from germline, CDR1 is MNHNS and CDR2 is SASEGT. This CDR3 has 18 amino acids. V shed 2 bases and J 1 base; nucleotides not matched to a gene: 11.

The chain recombines TRBV7-2 with TRBJ1-1; D unclear. CDR3 length equals 14 residues. CDR1 is SGHTA, CDR2 FQGNSA, per germline. Deletions cut 5 bases from V and 0 bases from J, with 10 bases between. For the CDR3, the DNA is TGTGCCAGCAGCCCGCGGCAATTGAACACTGAAGCTTTCTTT. Encoded protein: CASSPRQLNTEAFF.

The chain links TRBV12-3 or TRBV12-4 to TRBJ2-7; D possibly corresponds to TRBD1 (6 bases). This CDR3 region has 13 residues. V was shortened by 2 bases and J by 5 bases, with 10 bases between the two germline ends. CDR3 region: CASSLNRVDEQYF. As DNA, the CDR3 is TGTGCCAGCAGTTTAAACAGGGTTGACGAGCAGTACTTC.

The V gene is TRBV7-9, the J gene TRBJ2-1; D unresolved. V was shortened by 8 bases and J by 0 bases, with 14 bases between the two germline ends. The V gene's germline CDR1 is SEHNR and CDR2 FQNEAQ (reference sequence). There are 15 residues in the CDR3. The CDR3 protein is CASGNEFSSYNEQFF. CDR3 coding DNA: TGTGCCAGCGGTAATGAGTTCAGCTCCTACAATGAGCAGTTCTTC.

The chain has TRBV6-2 or TRBV6-3 and TRBJ2-1, with 11 bases identical to TRBD2. This CDR3 has 14 residues. Germline CDR1 is MNHEY and CDR2 is SVGEGT. Trimming took 3 bases from V and 9 from J; bases not matched to a gene: 4. CDR3 nucleotides: TGTGCCAGCAGTTATAGCGGGAGGGCGATTGAGCAGTTCTTC. Translation gives CASSYSGRAIEQFF.

V is TRBV27 and J is TRBJ2-4; the match to TRBD1 covers 9 bases. The CDR3 contains 16 residues. CDR1 is MNHEY, CDR2 SMNVEV, per germline (reference sequence). J lost 1 base, V lost 4 bases, and 5 bases had no gene match. In nucleotides, the CDR3 is TGTGCCAGCAGTTCAGAACAGGGGGCTGCCAAAAACATTCAGTACTTC. It encodes CASSSEQGAAKNIQYF.

V is TRBV6-5 and J is TRBJ2-7; a weak D match, TRBD1 (5 bases). Germline V gene sequence: CDR1 MNHEY, CDR2 SVGAGI. Trimming removed 2 bases from V and 1 base from J, with 12 bases in between. The CDR3 extends over 15 amino acids. The CDR3 protein is CASSYRPGSSYEQYF. The CDR3 DNA reads as TGTGCCAGCAGTTACCGGCCAGGGTCTTCCTACGAGCAGTACTTC.

The chain links TRBV18 to TRBJ1-2; 9 positions agree with TRBD1. After removal of 1 base from V and 6 bases from J, the junction contained 0 bases not matched to a gene. The germline V gene encodes CDR1 KGHSH and CDR2 LQKENI. The CDR3 consists of 13 residues. CDR3 nucleotides: TGTGCCAGCTCACCACGGACAGGGGATGGCTACACCTTC. Protein sequence: CASSPRTGDGYTF.

This chain uses TRBV5-4 with TRBJ2-5; D remains unclear. CDR3 length: 14 amino acids. The germline V and J ends were trimmed by 0 bases and 1 base, with 7 bases remaining between them. The germline gives CDR1 SGHNT, CDR2 YYREEE (reference sequence). The CDR3 DNA sequence: TGTGCCAGCAGCTTGGTCGGGTCCCAAGAGACCCAGTACTTC. Translation gives CASSLVGSQETQYF.

The gene calls are TRBV5-1 and TRBJ1-4; a possible D gene is TRBD1 (5 bases). Germline V gene data show CDR1 as SGHRS and CDR2 as YFSETQ. This CDR3 comprises 15 residues. Trimming removed 4 bases from V and 8 bases from J, with 18 bases in between. The CDR3 reads CASSRDRSTGEKLFF. CDR3 nucleotides: TGCGCCAGCAGCCGGGACCGTTCCACGGGAGAAAAACTGTTTTTT.

The chain links TRBV11-3 to TRBJ2-5; D ambiguous. Deletions cut 3 bases from V and 7 bases from J, with 9 bases between. This CDR3 is built from 12 residues. Germline V lookup: CDR1 SGHNT, CDR2 YENEEA. The CDR3 DNA is TGTGCCAGCAGCTTCGGCTTGGGGACCCAGTACTTC. Residues: CASSFGLGTQYF.

About this clone itself: Other DNA variants within this sample encode the same CDR3. The chain carries TRBV12-3 or TRBV12-4 and TRBJ1-2, with a tentative D call TRBD1 (5 bases). The CDR3 length is 13 residues. Trimming removed 3 bases at V and 5 bases at J, with 10 bases between. The DNA for the CDR3 is TGTGCCAGCAGTTTTACCGGGACTTATGGCTACACCTTC. Translation gives CASSFTGTYGYTF.

This sequence joins TRBV28 and TRBJ2-6, with 9 bases lining up with TRBD1. In germline, CDR1 is MDHEN, CDR2 SYDVKM. With V trimmed by 6 bases and J by 2 bases, 5 bases remained unmatched. CDR3 length: 16 residues. The chain's CDR3 is CASSSGDRAGANVLTF. Written as DNA, the CDR3 is TGTGCCAGCAGCTCGGGGGACAGGGCTGGGGCCAACGTCCTGACTTTC.

The chain joins TRBV11-2 to TRBJ1-4, with D tentatively TRBD1 (6 bases). Germline assignment: CDR1 SGHAT and CDR2 FQNNGV. V lost 5 bases, J lost 5 bases, and 12 bases lay in between. The CDR3 spans 14 residues. This CDR3 is CASSPDTGNEKLFF. The CDR3 coding sequence is TGTGCCAGCAGCCCGGACACAGGGAATGAAAAACTGTTTTTT. Full variable domain (rest looked up from reference TRBV11-2 and TRBJ1-4): EAGVAQSPRYKIIEKRQSVAFWCNPISGHATLYWYQQILGQGPKLLIQFQNNGVVDDSQLPKDRFSAERLKGVDSTLKIQPAKLEDSAVYLCASSPDTGNEKLFFGSGTQLSVL.

This chain uses TRBV19 with TRBJ1-6; tentative D call: TRBD1 (6 bases). Germline CDR1 and CDR2: LNHDA and SQIVND (reference sequence). The V gene lost 3 bases and the J gene lost 7 bases, with 7 bases spanning the gap. The CDR3 is made up of 13 amino acids. CDR3 sequence reads: CASSMQGNSPLHF. For the CDR3, the DNA is TGTGCCAGTAGTATGCAGGGGAATTCACCCCTCCACTTT.

This clone has a handful of counts. The V call is TRBV5-1, the J call TRBJ1-1; D unclear. The CDR3 spans 13 residues. Germline CDR1 and CDR2: SGHRS and YFSETQ. V was pared by 2 bases and J by 1 base, with 6 bases between. DNA for the CDR3: TGCGCCAGCAGCTTTAACACGAACACTGAAGCTTTCTTT. Translating gives CASSFNTNTEAFF.

This clone was detected a few times. The chain uses TRBV19 and TRBJ1-5, with 8 positions matching TRBD1. CDR1 and CDR2 from the germline V gene are LNHDA and SQIVND (reference sequence). The CDR3 length is 16 residues. The V and J ends lost 7 bases and 2 bases, in that order; junction bases with no gene match: 10. CDR3 nucleotide sequence: TGTGCCAGTAAGAGTCAGGGGGCTTGGGGCAATCAGCCCCAGCATTTT. This codes for CASKSQGAWGNQPQHF.

This sequence joins TRBV6-5 and TRBJ2-7; D might be TRBD2 (5 bases). Germline-derived CDR1 and CDR2 are MNHEY and SVGAGI. This CDR3 comprises 12 residues. V was pared by 8 bases and J by 7 bases, with 15 bases between. The DNA of the CDR3 is TGTGCCAGCGGCCAGGAGGCCCGAGAGCAGTACTTC. It yields the protein CASGQEAREQYF.

The chain is built from TRBV28 and TRBJ1-1; the D gene is possibly TRBD1 (6 bases). Germline assignment: CDR1 MDHEN and CDR2 SYDVKM. CDR3 size: 15 residues. Between the trimmed V and J ends, which lost 3 bases and 8 bases, there was a span of 19 bases. CDR3 residues: CASSFLFRRQEEAFF. The CDR3, as DNA: TGTGCCAGCAGTTTCCTATTCCGTAGACAGGAGGAAGCTTTCTTT.